This T cell receptor beta chain came from a study of T cell responses to AZD1222 COVID-19 vaccine. Study details: Analysis merged second doses at about 4 or about 12 weeks.

A word on this clone: Its cognate antigen is unknown.

The study, taken as a whole, reports: Targets within unmutated variant regions were reportedly found for nearly half of spike-specific TCRs. Recipients of AZD1222 seropositive at baseline numbered only 5 or 6. Clonal diversity was possibly underestimated; the donors were predominantly white British and more often female.

Method: immunoSEQ multiplex PCR; TCRdb's copy keeps in-frame clones and lacks some. Of more than 85,000 clones in the sample, around 82% were seen once. The V and J ends lost 5 bases and 7 bases respectively, with 14 bases between them. Germline CDR1 reads LNHDA; CDR2 reads SQIVND (reference sequence). The CDR3 has 13 amino acids. This receptor was taken from an adult in good health. The specimen comprised peripheral blood, sampled on day 0 of AZD1222 vaccination. The rearrangement joins TRBV19 to TRBJ1-2; no clear D gene. The CDR3 here is CASSLTIGPGYTF. CDR3 nucleotide sequence: TGTGCCAGTAGTCTCACCATTGGTCCTGGCTACACCTTC.